Detailed here is one T cell receptor (beta chain). This clone was detected only a few times. Its antigen has not been determined. No much larger clone is present one base from it, and per-base qualities are unavailable. This record belongs to a study of blood T cell repertoires in COVID-19 (TCRdb year 2020). A note on the overall study: The collaborator samples originated in the United States, Italy and Spain and spanned the acute and convalescent phases of COVID-19. The repertoires were released in a freely available public database intended as a resource for research on the immune response to SARS-CoV-2. A de-identified subject ID, COVID-19 status, age in years and sex were almost always included in the sample metadata. The dataset comprised deeply sampled blood TCRbeta repertoires from subjects exposed to, actively infected with, or recovered from COVID-19. The samples were drawn from the first 160 participants of the ongoing ImmuneRACE study and from 950 to 1,500 subjects provided by 6 global collaborators. Where available, HLA class I and class II types were obtained from metadata supplied by the sample provider rather than from assay-based typing. The material from the prospective study consisted of cDNA or gDNA derived from T cells, B-cell-depleted T cells, or PBMCs. What the work shows at the level of the full study, not this receptor alone: The quantity of clinical and demographic metadata differed by source and by participant and was supplied without curation.

Each collaborating institution followed its own protocols to collect whole blood in K2EDTA tubes. Collaborator samples were shipped for TCRbeta analysis as frozen whole blood, isolated PBMCs, or DNA extracted from either sample type. TCRbeta CDR3 regions were amplified from genomic DNA by means of the immunoSEQ Assay, a bias-controlled multiplex PCR. The published analysis was carried out like this. The number of nucleated cells in each sample was estimated from the amplification of reference gene primers within the assay. To quantify the absolute abundance of each unique TCRbeta CDR3 rearrangement, sequence reads were collapsed and filtered. Productive Simpson clonality was computed per sample as the square root of Simpson's diversity index over productive rearrangements. As stored in TCRdb, this immuneACCESS dataset retains in-frame rearrangements with V and J assigned. A fraction of the clones does not appear; measured against another copy, unresolved V genes explain less than half of the discrepancy, and the remainder lacks a known reason. V, J and clone size were drawn from that table, and D and trimming were deduced from the DNA. This sample is represented by about 16,000 clones; over 70% of them were singletons. Roughly an eighth of the sample goes to the ten largest clones.

Compared with germline, V lacks 6 bases and J lacks 4 bases; bases without a gene match: 4. The CDR3 numbers 14 residues from cysteine through phenylalanine. Only CDR3 DNA remains: 42 bases, in frame from the first base. Looking up the germline V gene yields CDR1 SNHLY and CDR2 FYNNEI. Sequences were obtained from peripheral blood. The sequence joins TRBV2 to TRBJ1-4; the junction holds 8 bases that match TRBD1. The TCR originated in a man aged 60 to 69 with acute or convalescent COVID-19. The DNA sequence is given as TGTGCCAGCAGCGTACAGGGGGATAATGAAAAACTGTTTTTT. It is translated as CASSVQGDNEKLFF.